These 20 T cell receptor beta chains share one sample of origin, sequenced in a study of cytomegalovirus exposure and HLA in healthy donors. Vbeta (60) and Jbeta (13) primers were used in the PCR. Clones were sequenced by immunoSEQ multiplex PCR, and TCRdb holds only the in-frame ones, with some missing. The table lists roughly 100,000 clones, about 70% of them singletons. Material for sequencing was PBMCs. The receptors were sampled from a boy younger than 18 in good health and CMV-seronegative.

The chain is built from TRBV5-6 and TRBJ2-3; D possibly corresponds to TRBD1 (5 bases). V was trimmed by 0 bases and J by 4 bases, leaving 15 bases between them. The CDR3 length is 16 residues. Germline V gene lookup returns CDR1 SGHDT and CDR2 YYEEEE. The CDR3 region is CASSLAGQIGADTQYF. The CDR3 bases are TGTGCCAGCAGCTTGGCCGGCCAAATAGGGGCAGATACGCAGTATTTT. Complete variable domain (other parts from reference TRBV5-6 and TRBJ2-3): DAGVTQSPTHLIKTRGQQVTLRCSPKSGHDTVSWYQQALGQGPQFIFQYYEEEERQRGNFPDRFSGHQFPNYSSELNVNALLLGDSALYLCASSLAGQIGADTQYFGPGTRLTVL.

The rearrangement uses TRBV30 and TRBJ2-7; 7 bases align to TRBD2. V shed 1 base and J 3 bases; nucleotides not matched to a gene: 9. Germline CDR1 is GTSNPN and CDR2 is SVGIG (reference sequence). This CDR3 region has 15 residues. The CDR3 region is CAWSAPLAPGYEQYF. The CDR3 nucleotides are TGTGCCTGGAGTGCCCCACTAGCGCCCGGCTACGAGCAGTACTTC.

The chain carries TRBV18 and TRBJ2-3; no definite D call. This CDR3 is 13 amino acids long. V lost 2 bases, J lost 6 bases, and 9 bases lay in between. Germline CDR1 and CDR2: KGHSH and LQKENI. The CDR3 DNA is TGTGCCAGCTCACCAACTAATGGGGATACGCAGTATTTT. It yields the protein CASSPTNGDTQYF.

The chain links TRBV6-4 to TRBJ2-3; D perhaps matches TRBD2 (6 bases). The germline V and J ends were trimmed by 6 bases and 4 bases, with 17 bases remaining between them. Germline V gives CDR1 MRHNA, CDR2 SNTAGT. The CDR3 has 15 amino acids. CDR3 region: CASRAGSGEADTQYF. Written as DNA, the CDR3 is TGTGCCAGCAGGGCTGGGTCGGGAGAAGCAGATACGCAGTATTTT.

This chain links TRBV27 with TRBJ2-7; maybe TRBD1 (5 bases). CDR1 MNHEY and CDR2 SMNVEV come from the germline V gene (reference sequence). V was pared by 4 bases and J by 2 bases, with 15 bases between. The CDR3 covers 15 residues. The CDR3: CASSYLAGQAYEQYF. CDR3 bases: TGTGCCAGCAGTTACCTGGCAGGGCAGGCCTACGAGCAGTACTTC.

The chain joins TRBV7-9 to TRBJ2-7; possibly TRBD1 for D (5 bases). Germline CDR1 SEHNR, CDR2 FQNEAQ (reference sequence). This CDR3 comprises 13 residues. Trimming removed 5 bases from V and 2 bases from J, with 10 bases in between. CDR3 in DNA: TGTGCCAGCAGCGCCCAGGGTACCTACGAGCAGTACTTC. This gives the protein CASSAQGTYEQYF.

The V and J genes are TRBV13 and TRBJ2-5; D is undetermined. The V and J ends lost 1 base and 2 bases respectively, with 2 bases between them. Germline CDR1 and CDR2: PRHDT and FYEKMQ (reference sequence). The CDR3 length is 12 residues. CDR3 residues: CASSLAQETQYF. CDR3 DNA: TGTGCCAGCAGCTTAGCTCAAGAGACCCAGTACTTC. The full variable domain, with the rest looked up from reference TRBV13 and TRBJ2-5, is AAGVIQSPRHLIKEKRETATLKCYPIPRHDTVYWYQQGPGQDPQFLISFYEKMQSDKGSIPDRFSAQQFSDYHSELNMSSLELGDSALYFCASSLAQETQYFGPGTRLLVL.

The rearrangement links TRBV15 to TRBJ2-5, with D maybe TRBD2 (6 bases). The CDR3 has 14 residues. CDR1 and CDR2 from the germline V gene are LNHNV and YYDKDF (reference sequence). V was pared by 0 bases and J by 11 bases, with 16 bases between. CDR3 loop: CATSRDVGTLEQYF. CDR3 DNA sequence: TGTGCCACCAGCAGAGATGTTGGGACTTTGGAGCAGTACTTC.

This clone was detected only a few times. CDR3 sequence: CSVEDTGFGELFF. CDR3 sequence (DNA): TGCAGCGTTGAAGATACAGGGTTCGGGGAGCTGTTTTTT. The chain recombines TRBV29-1 with TRBJ2-2, with D maybe TRBD1 (6 bases). V lost 0 bases to trimming and J lost 7 bases, with 9 bases between them. Germline V lookup: CDR1 SQVTM, CDR2 ANQGSEA. There are 13 residues in the CDR3.

This chain joins TRBV6-1 and TRBJ1-1; 7 bases fit TRBD1. The germline V gene has CDR1 MNHNS and CDR2 SASEGT. The CDR3 spans 13 residues. Trimming took 6 bases from V and 7 from J; bases not matched to a gene: 8. DNA for the CDR3: TGTGCCAGCAGGCTCACAGGGGTGGGTGAAGCTTTCTTT. This gives the protein CASRLTGVGEAFF.

CDR3 loop: CASSPTATRIEKLFF. The CDR3 nucleotides are TGTGCCAGCAGTCCGACAGCGACGAGGATTGAAAAACTGTTTTTT. The V gene is TRBV28, the J gene TRBJ1-4; D possibly corresponds to TRBD1 (5 bases). CDR3 size: 15 residues. Trimming took off 5 bases at V and 7 bases at J, with 17 bases between the two ends. Germline V CDR1 and CDR2: MDHEN, SYDVKM. The variable domain in full, with the rest retrieved from reference TRBV28 and TRBJ1-4, is DVKVTQSSRYLVKRTGEKVFLECVQDMDHENMFWYRQDPGLGLRLIYFSYDVKMKEKGDIPEGYSVSREKKERFSLILESASTNQTSMYLCASSPTATRIEKLFFGSGTQLSVL.

The CDR3 nucleotides read TGTGCCAGCAGACCATCTGTTAGGGAGAGCTCCTACAATGAGCAGTTCTTC. This translates into CASRPSVRESSYNEQFF. The V and J genes are TRBV7-9 and TRBJ2-1; a possible D gene is TRBD2 (5 bases). The germline V gene encodes CDR1 SEHNR and CDR2 FQNEAQ (reference sequence). The V end was cut by 6 bases, the J end by 0 bases, with 18 bases between. CDR3 length: 17 amino acids.

The rearrangement uses TRBV5-1 and TRBJ2-7; D is ambiguous. The V end was cut by 9 bases, the J end by 7 bases, with 32 bases between. Germline V gives CDR1 SGHRS, CDR2 YFSETQ. There are 17 residues in the CDR3. The CDR3 coding sequence is TGCGCCACCAGAGTCACGGGTTCTGCGGAGAAAGATTTGGAGCAGTACTTC. Translation: CATRVTGSAEKDLEQYF.

The V gene is TRBV6-5, the J gene TRBJ1-6; D gene unclear. The CDR3 is made up of 16 amino acids. Per germline, CDR1 MNHEY and CDR2 SVGAGI. Trimming removed 3 bases from V and 5 bases from J, with 14 bases in between. The CDR3 here is CASSYTGSWNNSPLHF. DNA for the CDR3: TGTGCCAGCAGTTATACCGGGTCCTGGAATAATTCACCCCTCCACTTT.

This CDR3 reads CATGTSGNQETQYF. As DNA, the CDR3 is TGTGCCACCGGGACTAGCGGGAACCAAGAGACCCAGTACTTC. V is TRBV10-3 and J is TRBJ2-5; TRBD2 aligns across 13 bases. The germline V gene has CDR1 ENHRY and CDR2 SYGVKD. CDR3 length equals 14 residues. V lost 10 bases and J lost 0; bases outside the gene matches: 2.

This clone was detected only once. The J gene is TRBJ1-4, the V gene TRBV6-5; a weak D match, TRBD1 (5 bases). The CDR3 covers 14 residues. The V and J ends lost 5 bases and 7 bases respectively, with 14 bases between them. Germline-derived CDR1 and CDR2 are MNHEY and SVGAGI. DNA of the CDR3: TGTGCCAGCAGTGCGTTTGGGGGGGGTGAAAAACTGTTTTTT. Amino acids: CASSAFGGGEKLFF.

The V call is TRBV6-5, the J call TRBJ2-7; 8 bases line up with TRBD1. V shed 6 bases and J 3 bases; nucleotides not matched to a gene: 7. The CDR3 sequence is 14 residues long. Germline V gene lookup returns CDR1 MNHEY and CDR2 SVGAGI. CDR3 bases: TGTGCCAGCAGCCGCGGACAGGGACTCTACGAGCAGTACTTC. Its translation is CASSRGQGLYEQYF.

V usage is TRBV11-2 and J usage is TRBJ2-7; maybe TRBD2 (6 bases). Trimming pared 5 bases from V and 3 bases from J, leaving 11 bases between. The CDR3 runs 13 residues. CDR1 SGHAT and CDR2 FQNNGV come from the germline V gene. The CDR3 spells CASSLLRGYEQYF. CDR3 nucleotide sequence: TGTGCCAGCAGCCTCTTGCGGGGCTACGAGCAGTACTTC.

CDR3 region: CASSLHRARVGEYEQYF. In DNA form, the CDR3 reads TGTGCCAGCAGCTTACATCGGGCGAGAGTAGGGGAATACGAGCAGTACTTC. The V and J genes are TRBV11-2 and TRBJ2-7; tentative D call: TRBD1 (5 bases). Trimming pared 2 bases from V and 4 bases from J, leaving 21 bases between. Germline values: CDR1 SGHAT, CDR2 FQNNGV. The CDR3 totals 17 residues. The full variable domain, rest sourced from reference TRBV11-2 and TRBJ2-7, is EAGVAQSPRYKIIEKRQSVAFWCNPISGHATLYWYQQILGQGPKLLIQFQNNGVVDDSQLPKDRFSAERLKGVDSTLKIQPAKLEDSAVYLCASSLHRARVGEYEQYFGPGTRLTVT.

This clone was observed a few times. The V and J genes are TRBV6-1 and TRBJ2-7; weak D call: TRBD2 (5 bases). Germline V gene data show CDR1 as MNHNS and CDR2 as SASEGT. Trimming shortened V by 2 bases and J by 2 bases, and 16 bases separated the two germline ends. This CDR3 region has 16 residues. The CDR3 nucleotides read TGTGCCAGCAGTGAAAGCGGTCGGGGTCCTACCTACGAGCAGTACTTC. This sequence encodes CASSESGRGPTYEQYF.